A single sample is the source of the 6 T cell receptor beta chains below, sequenced in a study of PD-L1 blockade in urothelial cancer (dated by TCRdb to 2016 to 2017). Library creation used the immunoSEQ multiplex PCR assay. The clones in this table, taken by TCRdb from immuneACCESS, are in-frame only. Not every clone is retained; where verified, under half of the shortfall comes from an unresolved V gene, and the cause of the rest is unknown. The sample has about 17,000 clones on record, roughly nine tenths of them singletons. The ten largest clonotypes hold 5.5% to 7% of the sample. The input for sequencing was PBMCs, taken around atezolizumab (anti-PD-L1) treatment. These receptors were collected from a man aged 45-65 years with urothelial cancer.

The chain combines TRBV18 with TRBJ2-7, with 7 bases that match TRBD1. This CDR3 is built from 14 residues. CDR1 KGHSH and CDR2 LQKENI come from the germline V gene. The junction had 5 bases not matched to a gene; V was cut back by 3 bases and J by 3 bases. The CDR3 DNA reads as TGTGCCAGCTCACCGGGACAGAGAGACTACGAGCAGTACTTC. The encoded protein is CASSPGQRDYEQYF.

This clone has a handful of counts. The chain links TRBV12-5 to TRBJ2-5; perhaps TRBD2 as D (6 bases). The ends were cut back, 0 bases at V and 5 bases at J, with 19 bases in the middle. This CDR3 contains 17 residues. Germline V gene sequence: CDR1 LGHNT, CDR2 FRNRAP. CDR3 DNA sequence: TGTGCTAGTGGTTTGGTAAAGTCCAGGGAGGTGCGGGAGACCCAGTACTTC. Translation: CASGLVKSREVRETQYF.

The chain combines TRBV5-1 with TRBJ2-1; TRBD1 matches at 7 bases. The junction had 5 bases not matched to a gene; V was cut back by 1 base and J by 7 bases. CDR1 and CDR2 (germline): SGHRS, YFSETQ. The CDR3 consists of 14 residues. This CDR3 reads CASSLPGQINEQFF. The CDR3 nucleotides read TGCGCCAGCAGCTTGCCGGGACAGATTAATGAGCAGTTCTTC.

The chain uses TRBV27 and TRBJ2-7; possible D gene TRBD2, 5 bases. This CDR3 region has 14 residues. The germline V gene encodes CDR1 MNHEY and CDR2 SMNVEV (reference sequence). The V end was cut by 3 bases, the J end by 0 bases, with 9 bases between. CDR3 DNA sequence: TGTGCCAGCAGTTTGGAGCGGTACTCCTACGAGCAGTACTTC. Translated: CASSLERYSYEQYF.

This sequence joins TRBV5-1 and TRBJ1-1; TRBD1 agrees at 10 bases. The germline gives CDR1 SGHRS, CDR2 YFSETQ. Trimming took 4 bases from V and 4 from J; bases not matched to a gene: 4. There are 14 residues in the CDR3. CDR3 sequence: CASSQRTGGTEAFF. CDR3 nucleotide sequence: TGCGCCAGCAGCCAACGGACAGGGGGCACTGAAGCTTTCTTT.

V and J are TRBV11-2 and TRBJ2-3; the match to TRBD2 covers 12 bases. The CDR3 loop spans 17 amino acids. The V segment lost 5 bases and the J segment 0 bases; nucleotides outside the gene matches: 6. CDR1 is SGHAT and CDR2 is FQNNGV in the germline V gene. The CDR3 DNA is TGTGCCAGCAGCCTGACTAGCGGGGGATTCAGCACAGATACGCAGTATTTT. Amino acids: CASSLTSGGFSTDTQYF. The variable domain in full, completed from reference TRBV11-2 and TRBJ2-3, reads EAGVAQSPRYKIIEKRQSVAFWCNPISGHATLYWYQQILGQGPKLLIQFQNNGVVDDSQLPKDRFSAERLKGVDSTLKIQPAKLEDSAVYLCASSLTSGGFSTDTQYFGPGTRLTVL.